These T cell receptor beta chains were read from a single sample in a study of T cells in Graves' hyperthyroidism and ophthalmopathy. A single record per CDR3 protein comes from TCRdb applying MiXCR to the multiplex PCR reads. The repertoire has roughly 660,000 distinct CDR3 sequences, around a sixth of them found once; the top ten carry less than 20%. Sequenced input: blood. These receptors were collected from a man over 45 with Graves' hyperthyroidism. The CDR3 runs from the conserved cysteine through the conserved F or W. A D gene is named only where the DNA matches it firmly. Clone size appears in some rows only: once, few, many, or a class for an expanded clone.

j_call,v_call,d_call,clone_size,cdr3_aa,cdr3_nt
TRBJ2-1,TRBV20-1,TRBD1,many,CSAIPQGTGFFNEQFF,TGCAGTGCTATCCCTCAAGGGACAGGGTTTTTCAATGAGCAGTTCTTC
TRBJ2-7,TRBV4-1,.,once,CASSQADRGLAVYEQYF,TGCGCCAGCAGCCAAGCCGACAGGGGACTAGCTGTATACGAGCAGTACTTC
TRBJ2-7,TRBV20-1,TRBD2,few,CSATKGLANREQYF,TGCAGTGCTACCAAGGGACTAGCGAATAGAGAGCAGTACTTC
TRBJ2-3,TRBV5-6,TRBD2,.,CASSWGVGGSGTDTQYF,TGTGCCAGCAGCTGGGGGGTCGGGGGGAGCGGCACAGATACGCAGTATTTT
TRBJ2-1,TRBV29-1,TRBD2,.,CSVETSGGYNEQFF,TGCAGCGTCGAGACTAGCGGGGGCTACAATGAGCAGTTCTTC
TRBJ2-1,TRBV9,TRBD2,many,CASSVGSGRLYNEQFF,TGTGCCAGCAGCGTAGGAAGCGGGAGACTTTACAATGAGCAGTTCTTC
TRBJ2-5,TRBV7-9,TRBD2,many,CASSFSGSASIIQETQYF,TGTGCCAGCAGCTTTAGCGGGAGCGCTTCAATAATACAAGAGACCCAGTACTTC
TRBJ2-7,TRBV10-3,TRBD1,many,CAIRPGQGVAVSYEQYF,TGTGCCATCAGACCGGGACAGGGGGTAGCGGTTAGCTACGAGCAGTACTTC
TRBJ1-5,TRBV19,.,.,CASIIQGAGQPQHF,TGTGCCAGTATTATACAGGGTGCGGGCCAGCCCCAGCATTTT
TRBJ1-1,TRBV7-9,.,many,CASSRPPGTEAFF,TGTGCCAGCAGCCGACCGCCGGGGACTGAAGCTTTCTTT
TRBJ2-1,TRBV5-5,TRBD2,.,CASSRTSGAYNEQLF,TGTGCCAGCAGCAGAACTAGCGGGGCCTACAATGAGCAGCTCTTC
TRBJ2-3,TRBV29-1,.,.,CSGTTSTDTQYF,TGCAGCGGGACGACAAGCACAGATACGCAGTATTTT
TRBJ2-3,TRBV7-2,.,.,CASSSDPGSQADTQYF,TGTGCCAGCAGCTCAGATCCCGGCTCTCAGGCAGATACGCAGTATTTT
TRBJ2-3,TRBV3-1,TRBD2,many,CASSHVRVAGGLDTQYF,TGTGCCAGCAGCCACGTCCGAGTAGCGGGAGGATTAGATACGCAGTATTTT
TRBJ1-1,TRBV18,.,.,CASSQQGIAFF,TGTGCCAGCTCACAACAGGGAATCGCTTTCTTT
TRBJ2-7,TRBV28,.,many,CASSWDPGTYEQYF,TGTGCCAGCAGTTGGGACCCCGGGACCTACGAGCAGTACTTC
TRBJ2-1,TRBV11-3,.,few,CASSLSGATYNEQFF,TGTGCCAGCAGCTTGTCAGGAGCAACCTACAATGAGCAGTTCTTC
TRBJ2-2,TRBV4-1,TRBD2,.,CASTRLAGGPVTGELFF,TGCGCCAGCACCCGACTAGCGGGAGGGCCGGTCACCGGGGAGCTGTTTTTT
TRBJ2-1,TRBV30,TRBD2,few,CAWGGGEQFF,TGTGCCTGGGGGGGGGGTGAGCAGTTCTTC
TRBJ1-2,TRBV3-1,.,many,CASSQEPGSEGYTF,TGTGCCAGCAGCCAAGAACCGGGGTCGGAAGGCTACACCTTC
TRBJ2-3,TRBV7-2,TRBD2,.,CASSSRLAGGVTDTQYF,TGTGCCAGCAGCTCCCGACTAGCGGGAGGGGTCACAGATACGCAGTATTTT
TRBJ1-3,TRBV18,.,.,CASSDVLSGNTIYF,TGTGCCAGCTCAGACGTGCTCTCTGGAAACACCATATATTTT
TRBJ1-1,TRBV6-1,TRBD1,.,CASTHRDRGTEAFF,TGTGCCAGCACCCACCGGGACAGGGGAACTGAAGCTTTCTTT
TRBJ1-5,TRBV24-1,.,few,CATSDAATGHSNQPQHF,TGTGCCACCAGTGATGCCGCCACAGGGCATAGCAATCAGCCCCAGCATTTT
TRBJ2-7,TRBV4-1,.,.,CASSQGSVGDSTYEQYF,TGCGCCAGCAGCCAAGGTTCGGTTGGTGACAGTACCTACGAGCAGTACTTC
TRBJ1-6,TRBV5-1,.,few,CASSLEPGDGNSPLHF,TGCGCCAGCAGCTTGGAGCCTGGGGATGGTAATTCACCCCTCCACTTT
TRBJ2-1,TRBV6-1,.,.,CASSPLAEAPYNEQFF,TGTGCCAGCAGCCCCTTAGCGGAAGCTCCCTACAATGAGCAGTTCTTC
TRBJ1-1,TRBV3-1,TRBD1,few,CASGQHISRGLTEAFF,TGTGCCAGCGGCCAACACATTTCCAGGGGGCTTACTGAAGCTTTCTTT
TRBJ2-3,TRBV2,TRBD2,many,CASSASGPTDTQYF,TGTGCCAGCAGCGCTAGCGGCCCCACAGATACGCAGTATTTT
TRBJ1-5,TRBV7-2,.,.,CASSGISGGGNQPQHF,TGTGCCAGCAGCGGAATCTCTGGGGGGGGCAATCAGCCCCAGCATTTT
TRBJ2-6,TRBV6-2/TRBV6-3,.,few,CASSYESISGANVLTF,TGTGCCAGCAGTTACGAGTCCATCTCTGGGGCCAACGTCCTGACTTTC
TRBJ2-1,TRBV6-2/TRBV6-3,.,many,CASTHPSGSYNEQFF,TGTGCCAGCACCCACCCTTCCGGGAGCTACAATGAGCAGTTCTTC
TRBJ2-1,TRBV20-1,TRBD1,.,CSARGRQGGTYNEQFF,TGCAGTGCTAGAGGAAGACAGGGGGGGACCTACAATGAGCAGTTCTTC
TRBJ2-1,TRBV27,TRBD2,many,CASRGLAGDSYNEQFF,TGTGCCAGCAGGGGACTAGCGGGAGATTCCTACAATGAGCAGTTCTTC
TRBJ1-1,TRBV10-3,.,many,CAISEAGGRDTEAFF,TGTGCCATCAGTGAGGCGGGGGGGCGCGACACTGAAGCTTTCTTT
TRBJ2-7,TRBV18,.,many,CASSPGEVYEQYF,TGTGCCAGCTCACCCGGCGAGGTCTACGAGCAGTACTTC
TRBJ2-1,TRBV28,TRBD2,few,CASSGRAGDTYNEQFF,TGTGCCAGCAGTGGACGGGCGGGAGATACCTACAATGAGCAGTTCTTC
TRBJ2-1,TRBV19,.,.,CASSGGGSYNEQFF,TGTGCCAGTAGTGGGGGTGGCTCCTACAATGAGCAGTTCTTC
TRBJ2-3,TRBV19,.,few,CASSRRAGGTDTQYF,TGTGCCAGTAGTCGGCGGGCAGGGGGCACAGATACGCAGTATTTT
TRBJ2-7,TRBV30,TRBD2,many,CAGLAGVHEQYF,TGTGCCGGACTAGCGGGAGTCCACGAGCAGTACTTC
TRBJ2-4,TRBV7-9,.,few,CASSPPELRPYKNIQYF,TGTGCCAGCAGCCCCCCAGAATTGCGCCCCTACAAAAACATTCAGTACTTC
TRBJ1-6,TRBV30,TRBD1,few,CACPKSGTANSPLHF,TGTGCCTGCCCTAAGTCGGGGACAGCCAATTCACCCCTCCACTTT
TRBJ2-7,TRBV6-2/TRBV6-3,TRBD2,.,CASITSGGAYEQYF,TGTGCCAGCATTACTAGCGGGGGGGCCTACGAGCAGTACTTC
TRBJ1-1,TRBV12-3/TRBV12-4,TRBD1,.,CASSPGTGALSDTEAFF,TGTGCCAGCAGCCCGGGGACAGGGGCCCTCTCGGACACTGAAGCTTTCTTT
TRBJ1-3,TRBV29-1,TRBD1,.,CSVDRTGAGNTIYF,TGCAGCGTTGACAGGACAGGGGCTGGAAACACCATATATTTT
TRBJ1-1,TRBV30,.,many,CAWSVPGRNTEAFF,TGTGCCTGGAGTGTACCTGGCCGGAACACTGAAGCTTTCTTT
TRBJ2-7,TRBV11-2,.,few,CASSPFSVVTSYERYF,TGTGCCAGCAGCCCCTTTAGCGTTGTGACCTCCTACGAGCGGTACTTC
TRBJ1-5,TRBV12-3/TRBV12-4,.,many,CASSPSDRPQHF,TGTGCCAGCAGCCCATCTGATCGGCCCCAGCATTTT
TRBJ2-6,TRBV12-3/TRBV12-4,.,.,CASSLFWQGRSGANVLTF,TGTGCCAGCAGTTTATTTTGGCAGGGTCGCTCTGGGGCCAACGTCCTGACTTTC
TRBJ1-2,TRBV19,TRBD1,.,CASSPGQGSENYGYTF,TGTGCCAGTAGCCCGGGACAGGGGTCTGAAAACTATGGCTACACCTTC
TRBJ2-1,TRBV2,TRBD1,many,CASSLGQGARNEQFF,TGTGCCAGCAGCCTCGGACAGGGGGCCCGCAATGAGCAGTTCTTC
TRBJ2-3,TRBV3-1,TRBD2,many,CASSGTLVAGGHTQYF,TGTGCCAGCAGCGGAACCTTGGTAGCGGGAGGGCACACGCAGTATTTT
TRBJ2-7,TRBV27,TRBD2,many,CASSPGTRVYEQYF,TGTGCCAGCAGCCCCGGGACTAGGGTCTACGAGCAGTACTTC
TRBJ1-2,TRBV11-2,.,many,CASRPLGALAGYTF,TGTGCCAGCAGACCACTAGGCGCCCTCGCGGGCTACACCTTC
TRBJ1-5,TRBV20-1,.,few,CSARPGGPQHF,TGCAGTGCTAGACCCGGGGGGCCCCAGCATTTT
TRBJ2-5,TRBV20-1,TRBD2,.,CSATRGQISGRGGTQYF,TGCAGTGCTACACGAGGACAAATTAGCGGGAGAGGGGGGACCCAGTACTTC
TRBJ1-5,TRBV3-1,.,.,CASSLGLISNQPQHF,TGTGCCAGCAGCCTTGGACTGATTAGCAATCAGCCCCAGCATTTT
TRBJ2-1,TRBV6-2/TRBV6-3,TRBD1,.,CASSYAGTGDSQFF,TGTGCCAGCAGTTACGCTGGGACAGGAGATTCCCAGTTCTTC